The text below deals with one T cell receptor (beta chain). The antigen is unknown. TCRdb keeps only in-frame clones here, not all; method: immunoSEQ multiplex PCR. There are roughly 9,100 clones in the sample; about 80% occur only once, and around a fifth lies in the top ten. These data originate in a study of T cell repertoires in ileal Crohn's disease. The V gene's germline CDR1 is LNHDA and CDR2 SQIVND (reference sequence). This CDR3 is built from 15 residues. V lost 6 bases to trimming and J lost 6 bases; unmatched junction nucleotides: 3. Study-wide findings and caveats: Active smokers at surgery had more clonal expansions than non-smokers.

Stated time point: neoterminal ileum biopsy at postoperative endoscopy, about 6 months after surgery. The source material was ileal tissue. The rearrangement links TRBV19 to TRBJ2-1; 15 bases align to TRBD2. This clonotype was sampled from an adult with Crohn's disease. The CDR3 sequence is CASSGTSGGINEQFF. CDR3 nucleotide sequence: TGTGCCAGTAGCGGGACTAGCGGGGGGATCAATGAGCAGTTCTTC.